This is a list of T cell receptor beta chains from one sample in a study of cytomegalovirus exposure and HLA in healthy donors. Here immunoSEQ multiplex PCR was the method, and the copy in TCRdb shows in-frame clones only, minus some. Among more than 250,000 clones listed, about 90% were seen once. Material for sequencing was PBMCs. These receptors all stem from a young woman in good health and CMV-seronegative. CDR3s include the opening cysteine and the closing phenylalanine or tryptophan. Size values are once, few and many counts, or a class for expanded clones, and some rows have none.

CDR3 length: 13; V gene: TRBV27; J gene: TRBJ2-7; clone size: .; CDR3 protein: CASSPYGTYEQYF
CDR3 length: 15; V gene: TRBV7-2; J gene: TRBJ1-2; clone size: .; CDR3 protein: CASSLGGRGPVGYTF
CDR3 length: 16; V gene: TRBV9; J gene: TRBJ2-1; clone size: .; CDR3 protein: CASSDSGGPPYNEQFF
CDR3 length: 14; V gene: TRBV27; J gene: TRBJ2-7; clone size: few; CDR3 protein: CASRAWEARYEQYF
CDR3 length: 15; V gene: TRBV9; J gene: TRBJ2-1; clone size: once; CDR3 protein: CASSGPLGGPNEQFF
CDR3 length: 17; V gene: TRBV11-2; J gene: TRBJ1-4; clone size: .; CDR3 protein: CASSSRHLLTFGEKLFF
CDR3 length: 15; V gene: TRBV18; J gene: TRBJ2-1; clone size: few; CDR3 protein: CASSPTSGGANEQFF
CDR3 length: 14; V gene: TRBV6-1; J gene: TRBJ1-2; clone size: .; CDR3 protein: CASSPERKNYGYTF
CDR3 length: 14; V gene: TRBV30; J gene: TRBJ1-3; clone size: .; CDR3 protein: CAWSGTGSGNTIYF
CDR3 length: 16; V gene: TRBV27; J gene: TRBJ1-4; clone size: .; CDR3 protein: CASSPILGQGIEKLFF
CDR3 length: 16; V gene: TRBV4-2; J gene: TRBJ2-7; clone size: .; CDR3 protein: CASSQPGRTDGYEQYF
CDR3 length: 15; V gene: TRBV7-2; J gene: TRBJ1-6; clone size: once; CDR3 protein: CASSIRGQPNSPLHF
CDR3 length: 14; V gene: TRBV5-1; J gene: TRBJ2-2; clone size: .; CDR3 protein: CASRWTVNTGELFF
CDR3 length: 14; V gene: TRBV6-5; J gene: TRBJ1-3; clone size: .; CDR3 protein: CASLSDISGNTIYF
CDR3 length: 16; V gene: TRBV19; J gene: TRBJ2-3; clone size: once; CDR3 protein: CASSTLAGGPPDTQYF
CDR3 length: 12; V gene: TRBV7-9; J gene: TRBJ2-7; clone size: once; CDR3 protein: CASSSPTGVQYF
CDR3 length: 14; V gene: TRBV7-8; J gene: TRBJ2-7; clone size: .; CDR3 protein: CASSLQGSYYEQYF